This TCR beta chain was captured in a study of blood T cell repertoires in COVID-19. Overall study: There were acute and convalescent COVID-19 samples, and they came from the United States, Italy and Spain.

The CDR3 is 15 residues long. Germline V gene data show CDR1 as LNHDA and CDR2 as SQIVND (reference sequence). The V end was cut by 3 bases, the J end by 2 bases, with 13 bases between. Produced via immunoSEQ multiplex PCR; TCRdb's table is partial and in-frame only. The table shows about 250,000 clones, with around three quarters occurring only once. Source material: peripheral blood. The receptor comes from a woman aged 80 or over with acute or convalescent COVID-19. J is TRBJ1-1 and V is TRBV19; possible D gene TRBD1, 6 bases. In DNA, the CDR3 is TGTGCCAGTAGTATCACAGGGCTGGCTAACACTGAAGCTTTCTTT. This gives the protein CASSITGLANTEAFF.